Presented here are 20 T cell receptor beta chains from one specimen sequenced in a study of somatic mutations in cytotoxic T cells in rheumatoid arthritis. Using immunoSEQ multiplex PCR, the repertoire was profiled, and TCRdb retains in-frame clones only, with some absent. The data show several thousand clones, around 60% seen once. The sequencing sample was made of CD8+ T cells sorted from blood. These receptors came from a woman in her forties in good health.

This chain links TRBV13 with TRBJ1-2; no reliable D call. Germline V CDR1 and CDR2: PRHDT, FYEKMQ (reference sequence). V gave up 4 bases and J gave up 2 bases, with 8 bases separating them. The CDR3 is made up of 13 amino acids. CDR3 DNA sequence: TGTGCCAGCAGCTCCCTCGGGAACTATGGCTACACCTTC. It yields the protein CASSSLGNYGYTF.

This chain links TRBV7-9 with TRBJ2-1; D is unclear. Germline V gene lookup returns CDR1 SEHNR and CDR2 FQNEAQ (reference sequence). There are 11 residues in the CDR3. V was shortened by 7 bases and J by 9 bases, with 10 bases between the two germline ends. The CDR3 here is CASTQEGEQFF. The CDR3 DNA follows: TGTGCCAGCACTCAGGAAGGTGAGCAGTTCTTC.

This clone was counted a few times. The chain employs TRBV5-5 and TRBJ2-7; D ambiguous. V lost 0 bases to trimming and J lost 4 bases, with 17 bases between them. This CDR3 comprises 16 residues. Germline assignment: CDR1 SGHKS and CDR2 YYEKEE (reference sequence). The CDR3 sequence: CASSLEVAGLFYEQYF. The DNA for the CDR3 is TGTGCCAGCAGCTTGGAAGTGGCAGGCCTCTTTTACGAGCAGTACTTC.

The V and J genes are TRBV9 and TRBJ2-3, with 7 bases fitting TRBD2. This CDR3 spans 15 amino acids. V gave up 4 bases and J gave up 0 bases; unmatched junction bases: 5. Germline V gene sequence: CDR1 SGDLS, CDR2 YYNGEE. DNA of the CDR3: TGTGCCAGCAGCTCCTGGGAGGGGAGCACAGATACGCAGTATTTT. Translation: CASSSWEGSTDTQYF.

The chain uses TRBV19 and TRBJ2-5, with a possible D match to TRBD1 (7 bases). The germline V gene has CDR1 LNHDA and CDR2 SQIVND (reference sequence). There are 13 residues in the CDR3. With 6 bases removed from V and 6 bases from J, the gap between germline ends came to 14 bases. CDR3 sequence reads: CASSQGGAQTQYF. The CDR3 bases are TGTGCCAGTAGCCAGGGGGGCGCGCAGACCCAGTACTTC. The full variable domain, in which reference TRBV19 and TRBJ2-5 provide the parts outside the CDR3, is DGGITQSPKYLFRKEGQNVTLSCEQNLNHDAMYWYRQDPGQGLRLIYYSQIVNDFQKGDIAEGYSVSREKKESFPLTVTSAQKNPTAFYLCASSQGGAQTQYFGPGTRLLVL.

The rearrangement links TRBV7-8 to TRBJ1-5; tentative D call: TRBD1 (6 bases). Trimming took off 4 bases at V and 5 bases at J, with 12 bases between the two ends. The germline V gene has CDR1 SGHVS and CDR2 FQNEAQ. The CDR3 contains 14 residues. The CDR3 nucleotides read TGTGCCAGCAGCTCACAGGGAACGTATCAGCCCCAGCATTTT. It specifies CASSSQGTYQPQHF.

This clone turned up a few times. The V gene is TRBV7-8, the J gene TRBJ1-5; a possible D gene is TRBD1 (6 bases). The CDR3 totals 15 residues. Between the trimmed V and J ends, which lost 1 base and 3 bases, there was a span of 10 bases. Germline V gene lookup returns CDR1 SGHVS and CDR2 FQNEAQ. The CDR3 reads CASSLGSGANQPQHF. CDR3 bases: TGTGCCAGCAGCTTAGGATCGGGGGCCAATCAGCCCCAGCATTTT. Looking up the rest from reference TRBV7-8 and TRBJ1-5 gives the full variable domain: GAGVSQSPRYKVAKRGQDVALRCDPISGHVSLFWYQQALGQGPEFLTYFQNEAQLDKSGLPSDRFFAERPEGSVSTLKIQRTQQEDSAVYLCASSLGSGANQPQHFGDGTRLSIL.

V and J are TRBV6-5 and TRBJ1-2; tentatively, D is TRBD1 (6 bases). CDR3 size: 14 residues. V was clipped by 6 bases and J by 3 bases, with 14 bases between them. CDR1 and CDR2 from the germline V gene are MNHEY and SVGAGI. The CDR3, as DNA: TGTGCCAGCAGGTCCGTTGGGGGGCACTATGGCTACACCTTC. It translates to CASRSVGGHYGYTF.

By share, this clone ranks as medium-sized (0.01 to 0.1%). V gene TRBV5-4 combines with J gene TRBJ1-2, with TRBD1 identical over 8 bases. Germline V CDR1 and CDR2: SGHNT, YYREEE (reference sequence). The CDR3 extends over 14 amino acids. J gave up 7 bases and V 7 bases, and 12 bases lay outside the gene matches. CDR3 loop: CASYIQGGSVGYTF. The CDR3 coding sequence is TGTGCCAGCTACATACAGGGGGGGTCAGTTGGCTACACCTTC.

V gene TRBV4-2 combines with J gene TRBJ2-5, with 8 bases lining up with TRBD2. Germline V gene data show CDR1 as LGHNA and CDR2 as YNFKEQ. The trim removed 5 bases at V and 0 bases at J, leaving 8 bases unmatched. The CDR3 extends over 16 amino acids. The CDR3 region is CASSATGGGYQETQYF. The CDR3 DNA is TGTGCCAGCAGCGCGACTGGCGGGGGGTACCAAGAGACCCAGTACTTC.

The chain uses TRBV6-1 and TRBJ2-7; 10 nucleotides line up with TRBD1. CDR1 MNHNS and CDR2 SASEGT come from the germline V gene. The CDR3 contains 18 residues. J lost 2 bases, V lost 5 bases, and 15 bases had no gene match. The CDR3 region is CASSKGNLGTGETYEQYF. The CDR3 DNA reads TGTGCCAGCAGTAAAGGGAACCTCGGGACAGGGGAAACCTACGAGCAGTACTTC.

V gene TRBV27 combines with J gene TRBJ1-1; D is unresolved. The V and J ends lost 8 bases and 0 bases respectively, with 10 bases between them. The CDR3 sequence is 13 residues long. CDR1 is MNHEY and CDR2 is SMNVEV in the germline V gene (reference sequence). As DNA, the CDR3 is TGTGCCAGCGCTGTATCACTGAACACTGAAGCTTTCTTT. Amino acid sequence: CASAVSLNTEAFF.

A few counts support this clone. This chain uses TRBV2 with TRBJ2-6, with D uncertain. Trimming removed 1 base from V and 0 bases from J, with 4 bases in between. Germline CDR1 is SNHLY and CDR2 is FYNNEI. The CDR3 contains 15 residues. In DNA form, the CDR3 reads TGTGCCAGCAGTGAAGGGTTCTCTGGGGCCAACGTCCTGACTTTC. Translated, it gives CASSEGFSGANVLTF.

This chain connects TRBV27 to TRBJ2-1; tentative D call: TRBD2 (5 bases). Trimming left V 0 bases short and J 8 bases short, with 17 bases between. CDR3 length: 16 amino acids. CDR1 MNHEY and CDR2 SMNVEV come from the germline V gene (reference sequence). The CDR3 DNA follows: TGTGCCAGCAGTTTATCGCCGGCTAGCAGTTTTGATGAGCAGTTCTTC. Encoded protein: CASSLSPASSFDEQFF.

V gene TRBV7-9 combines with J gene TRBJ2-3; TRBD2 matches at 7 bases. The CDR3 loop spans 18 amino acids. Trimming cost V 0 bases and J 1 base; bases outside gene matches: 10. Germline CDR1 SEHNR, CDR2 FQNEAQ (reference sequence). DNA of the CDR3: TGTGCCAGCAGCTTAGCGCTAACCGAAACTAGCGGCACAGATACGCAGTATTTT. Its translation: CASSLALTETSGTDTQYF.

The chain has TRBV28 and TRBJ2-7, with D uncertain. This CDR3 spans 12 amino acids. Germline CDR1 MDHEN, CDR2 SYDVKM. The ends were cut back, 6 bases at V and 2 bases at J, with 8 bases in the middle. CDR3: CASRGLAYEQYF. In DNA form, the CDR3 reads TGTGCCAGCAGAGGTTTAGCCTACGAGCAGTACTTC.

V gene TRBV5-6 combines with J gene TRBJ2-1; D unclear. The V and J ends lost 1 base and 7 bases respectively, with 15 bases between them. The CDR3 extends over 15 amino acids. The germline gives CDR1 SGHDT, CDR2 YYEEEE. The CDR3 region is CASSLFSLTQNEQFF. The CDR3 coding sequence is TGTGCCAGCAGCTTGTTCTCCCTAACCCAAAATGAGCAGTTCTTC.

CDR3 nucleotide sequence: TGTGCCAGCAATCATGAGGGAGAGCAGAGAGATACGCAGTATTTT. Its translation: CASNHEGEQRDTQYF. The V call is TRBV28, the J call TRBJ2-3, with a weak D call TRBD2 (5 bases). Germline loops: CDR1 MDHEN, CDR2 SYDVKM. This CDR3 has 15 amino acids. The V end lost 7 bases, the J end lost 5 bases, and 19 bases lay between the germline ends.

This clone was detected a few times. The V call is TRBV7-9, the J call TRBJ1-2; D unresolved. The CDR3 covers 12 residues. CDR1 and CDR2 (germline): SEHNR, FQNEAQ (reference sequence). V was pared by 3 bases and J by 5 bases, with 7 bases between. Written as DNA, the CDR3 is TGTGCCAGCAGCTTCGGGGAGTATGGCTACACCTTC. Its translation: CASSFGEYGYTF. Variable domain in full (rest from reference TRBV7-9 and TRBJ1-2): DTGVSQNPRHKITKRGQNVTFRCDPISEHNRLYWYRQTLGQGPEFLTYFQNEAQLEKSRLLSDRFSAERPKGSFSTLEIQRTEQGDSAMYLCASSFGEYGYTFGSGTRLTVV.

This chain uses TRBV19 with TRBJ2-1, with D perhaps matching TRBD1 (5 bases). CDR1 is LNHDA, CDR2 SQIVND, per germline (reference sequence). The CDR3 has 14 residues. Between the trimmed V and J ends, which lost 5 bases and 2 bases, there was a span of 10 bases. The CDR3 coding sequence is TGTGCCAGTAGTCAAGGGGCTGCCTACAATGAGCAGTTCTTC. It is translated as CASSQGAAYNEQFF.